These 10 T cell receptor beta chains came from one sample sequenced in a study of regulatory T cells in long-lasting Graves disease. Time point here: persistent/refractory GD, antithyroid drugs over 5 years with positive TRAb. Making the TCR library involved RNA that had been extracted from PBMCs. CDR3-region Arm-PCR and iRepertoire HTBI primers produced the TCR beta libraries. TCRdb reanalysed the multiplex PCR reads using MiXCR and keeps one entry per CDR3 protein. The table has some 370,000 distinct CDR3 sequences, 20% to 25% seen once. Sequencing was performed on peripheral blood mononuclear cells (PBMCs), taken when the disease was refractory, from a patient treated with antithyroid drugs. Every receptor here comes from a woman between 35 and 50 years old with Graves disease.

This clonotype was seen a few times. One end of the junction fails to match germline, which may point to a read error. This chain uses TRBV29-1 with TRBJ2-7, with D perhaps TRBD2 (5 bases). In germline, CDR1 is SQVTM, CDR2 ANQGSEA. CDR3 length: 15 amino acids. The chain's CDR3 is CNVEGQASTPYEQYF. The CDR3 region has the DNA TGCAACGTTGAGGGTCAGGCCTCCACGCCCTACGAGCAGTACTTC.

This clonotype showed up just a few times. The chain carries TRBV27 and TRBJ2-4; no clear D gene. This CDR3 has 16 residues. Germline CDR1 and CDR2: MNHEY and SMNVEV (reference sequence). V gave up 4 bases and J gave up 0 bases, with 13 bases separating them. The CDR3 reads CASSSQRAEAKNIQYF. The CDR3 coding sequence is TGTGCCAGCAGTTCCCAAAGGGCGGAAGCCAAAAACATTCAGTACTTC.

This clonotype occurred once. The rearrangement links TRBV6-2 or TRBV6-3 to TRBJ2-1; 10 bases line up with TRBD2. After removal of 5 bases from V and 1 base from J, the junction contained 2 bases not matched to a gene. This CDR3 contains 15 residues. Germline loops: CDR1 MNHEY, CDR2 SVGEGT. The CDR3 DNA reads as TGTGCCAGCAGTAAGCGGGGGGGGTCCTACAATGAGCAGTTCTTC. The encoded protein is CASSKRGGSYNEQFF.

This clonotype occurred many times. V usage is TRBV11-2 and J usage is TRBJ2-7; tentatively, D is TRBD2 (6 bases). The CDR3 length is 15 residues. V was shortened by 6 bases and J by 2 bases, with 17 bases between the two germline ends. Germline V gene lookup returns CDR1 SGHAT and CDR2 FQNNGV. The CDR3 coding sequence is TGTGCCAGCAGTCCCCTTGCGGGAAAGGCCTACGAGCAGTACTTC. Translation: CASSPLAGKAYEQYF.

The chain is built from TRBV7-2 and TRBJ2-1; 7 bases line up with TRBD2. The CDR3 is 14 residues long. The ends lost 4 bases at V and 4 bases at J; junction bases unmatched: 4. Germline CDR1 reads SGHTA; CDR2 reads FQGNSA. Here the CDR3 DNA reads TGTGCCAGCAGCTCGACTAGCCGTTACAATGAGCAGTTCTTC. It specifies CASSSTSRYNEQFF.

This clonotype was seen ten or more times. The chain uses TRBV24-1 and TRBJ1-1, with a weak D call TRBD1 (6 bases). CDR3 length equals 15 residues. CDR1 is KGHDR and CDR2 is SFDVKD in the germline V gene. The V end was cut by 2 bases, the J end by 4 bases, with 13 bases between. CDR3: CATSDSQGRGTEAFF. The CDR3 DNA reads TGTGCCACCAGTGATTCCCAGGGCAGGGGCACTGAAGCTTTCTTT.

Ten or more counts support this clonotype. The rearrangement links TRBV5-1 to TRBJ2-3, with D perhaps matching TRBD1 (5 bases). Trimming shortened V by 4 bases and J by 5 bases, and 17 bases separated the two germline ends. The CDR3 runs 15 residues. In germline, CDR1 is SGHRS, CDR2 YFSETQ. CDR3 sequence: CASSIGQGNGDTQYF. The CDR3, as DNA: TGCGCCAGCAGCATAGGGCAGGGCAATGGAGATACGCAGTATTTT.

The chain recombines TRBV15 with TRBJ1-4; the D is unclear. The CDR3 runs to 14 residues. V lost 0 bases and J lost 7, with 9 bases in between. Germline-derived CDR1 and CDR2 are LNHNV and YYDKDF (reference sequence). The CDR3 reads CATSRDVTAEKLFF. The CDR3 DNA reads TGTGCCACCAGCAGAGATGTTACAGCTGAAAAACTGTTTTTT. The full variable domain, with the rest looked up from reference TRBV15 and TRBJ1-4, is DAMVIQNPRYQVTQFGKPVTLSCSQTLNHNVMYWYQQKSSQAPKLLFHYYDKDFNNEADTPDNFQSRRPNTSFCFLDIRSPGLGDTAMYLCATSRDVTAEKLFFGSGTQLSVL.

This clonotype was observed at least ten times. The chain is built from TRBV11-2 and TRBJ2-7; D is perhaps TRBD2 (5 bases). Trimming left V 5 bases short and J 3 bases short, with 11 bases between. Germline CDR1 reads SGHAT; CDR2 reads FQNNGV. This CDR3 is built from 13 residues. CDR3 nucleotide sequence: TGTGCCAGCAGCCAAGACTATCGCTACGAGCAGTACTTC. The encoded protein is CASSQDYRYEQYF.

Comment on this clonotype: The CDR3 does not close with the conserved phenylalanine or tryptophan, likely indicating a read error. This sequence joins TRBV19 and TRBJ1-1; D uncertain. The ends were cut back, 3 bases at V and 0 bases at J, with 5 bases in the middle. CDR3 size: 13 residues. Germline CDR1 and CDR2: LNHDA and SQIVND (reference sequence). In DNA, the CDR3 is TGTGCCAGTAGTATGGAATTGAACACTGAAGCTTTCTCT. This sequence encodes CASSMELNTEAFS.